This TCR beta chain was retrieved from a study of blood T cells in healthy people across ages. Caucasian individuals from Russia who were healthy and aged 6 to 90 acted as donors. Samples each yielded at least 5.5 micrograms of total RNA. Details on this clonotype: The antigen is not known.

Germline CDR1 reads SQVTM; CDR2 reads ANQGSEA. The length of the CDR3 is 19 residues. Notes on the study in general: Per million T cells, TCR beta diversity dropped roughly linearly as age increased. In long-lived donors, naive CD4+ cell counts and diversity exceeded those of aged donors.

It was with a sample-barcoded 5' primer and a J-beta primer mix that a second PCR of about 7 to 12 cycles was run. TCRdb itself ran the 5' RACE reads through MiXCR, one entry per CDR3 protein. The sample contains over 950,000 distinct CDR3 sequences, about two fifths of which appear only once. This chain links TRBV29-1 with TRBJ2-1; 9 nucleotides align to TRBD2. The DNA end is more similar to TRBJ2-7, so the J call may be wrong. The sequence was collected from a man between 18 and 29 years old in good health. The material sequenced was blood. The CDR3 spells CSVEGWSTSGESSYNEQYF. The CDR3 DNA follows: TGCAGCGTTGAGGGGTGGTCGACTAGCGGTGAAAGCTCCTACAATGAGCAGTACTTC.